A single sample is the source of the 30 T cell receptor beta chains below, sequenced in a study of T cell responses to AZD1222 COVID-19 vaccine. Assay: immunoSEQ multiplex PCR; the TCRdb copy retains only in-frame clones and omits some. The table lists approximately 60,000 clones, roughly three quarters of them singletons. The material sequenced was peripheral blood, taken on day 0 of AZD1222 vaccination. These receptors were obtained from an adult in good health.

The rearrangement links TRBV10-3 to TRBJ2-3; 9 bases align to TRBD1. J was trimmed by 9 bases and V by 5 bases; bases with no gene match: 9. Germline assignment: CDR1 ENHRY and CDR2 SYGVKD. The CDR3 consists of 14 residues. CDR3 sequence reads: CAISPGQGEKTQYF. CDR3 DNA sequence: TGTGCCATCAGTCCGGGACAGGGTGAAAAGACGCAGTATTTT.

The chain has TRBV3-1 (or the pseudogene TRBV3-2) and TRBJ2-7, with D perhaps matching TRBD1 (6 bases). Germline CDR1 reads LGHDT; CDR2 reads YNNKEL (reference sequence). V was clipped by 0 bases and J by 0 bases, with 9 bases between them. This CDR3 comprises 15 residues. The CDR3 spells CASSQDRGASYEQYF. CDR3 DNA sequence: TGTGCCAGCAGCCAAGACAGGGGAGCCTCCTACGAGCAGTACTTC.

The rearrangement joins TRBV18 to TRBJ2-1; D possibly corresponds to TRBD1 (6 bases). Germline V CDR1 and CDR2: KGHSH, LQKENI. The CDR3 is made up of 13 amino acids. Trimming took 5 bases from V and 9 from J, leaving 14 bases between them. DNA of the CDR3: TGTGCCAGCTCAATTTGGGACATGAGTGAGCAGTTCTTC. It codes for CASSIWDMSEQFF.

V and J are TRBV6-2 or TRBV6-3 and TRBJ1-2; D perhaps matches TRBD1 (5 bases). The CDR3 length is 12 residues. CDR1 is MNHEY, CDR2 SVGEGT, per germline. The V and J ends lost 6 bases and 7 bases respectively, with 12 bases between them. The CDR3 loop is CASSRDEFGYTF. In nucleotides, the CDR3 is TGTGCCAGCAGCCGGGACGAGTTTGGCTACACCTTC.

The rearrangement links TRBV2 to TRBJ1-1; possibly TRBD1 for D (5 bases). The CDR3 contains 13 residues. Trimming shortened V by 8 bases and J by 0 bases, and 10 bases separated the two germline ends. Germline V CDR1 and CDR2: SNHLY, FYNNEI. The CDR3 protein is CASAGSLNTEAFF. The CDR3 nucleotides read TGTGCCAGCGCAGGGAGCTTGAACACTGAAGCTTTCTTT.

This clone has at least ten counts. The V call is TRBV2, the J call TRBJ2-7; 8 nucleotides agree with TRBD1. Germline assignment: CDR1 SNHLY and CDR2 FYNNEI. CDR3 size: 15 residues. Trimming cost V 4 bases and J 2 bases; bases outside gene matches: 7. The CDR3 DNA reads TGTGCCAGCAGTGCCGACAGGGGAAAGGCCTACGAGCAGTACTTC. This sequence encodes CASSADRGKAYEQYF.

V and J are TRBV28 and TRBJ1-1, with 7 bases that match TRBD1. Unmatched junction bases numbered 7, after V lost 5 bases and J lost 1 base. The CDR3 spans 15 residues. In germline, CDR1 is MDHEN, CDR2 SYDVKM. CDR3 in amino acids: CASSPWTGSNTEAFF. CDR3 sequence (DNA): TGTGCCAGCAGTCCGTGGACAGGATCGAACACTGAAGCTTTCTTT.

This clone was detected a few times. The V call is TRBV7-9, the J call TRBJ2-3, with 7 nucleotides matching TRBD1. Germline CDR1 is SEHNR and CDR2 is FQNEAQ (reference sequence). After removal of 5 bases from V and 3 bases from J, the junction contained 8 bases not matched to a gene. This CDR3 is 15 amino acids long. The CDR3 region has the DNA TGTGCCAGCAGCACGCGACAGGGCCGGACAGATACGCAGTATTTT. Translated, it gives CASSTRQGRTDTQYF.

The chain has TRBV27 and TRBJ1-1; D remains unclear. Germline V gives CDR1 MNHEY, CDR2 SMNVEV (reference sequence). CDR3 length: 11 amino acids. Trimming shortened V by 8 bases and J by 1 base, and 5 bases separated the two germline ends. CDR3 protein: CASVRNTEAFF. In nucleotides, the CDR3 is TGTGCCAGCGTTCGGAACACTGAAGCTTTCTTT.

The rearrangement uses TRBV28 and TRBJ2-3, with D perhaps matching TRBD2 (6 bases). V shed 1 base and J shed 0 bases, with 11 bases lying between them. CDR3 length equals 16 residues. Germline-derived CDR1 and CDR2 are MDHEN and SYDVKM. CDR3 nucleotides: TGTGCCAGCAGTTTATTCGGAGGGGTGAGCACAGATACGCAGTATTTT. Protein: CASSLFGGVSTDTQYF.

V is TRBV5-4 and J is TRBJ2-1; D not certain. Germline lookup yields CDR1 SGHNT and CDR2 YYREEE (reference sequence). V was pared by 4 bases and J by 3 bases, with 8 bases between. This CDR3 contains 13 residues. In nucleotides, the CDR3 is TGTGCCAGCAGCCCCTTTCTCTACAATGAGCAGTTCTTC. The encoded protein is CASSPFLYNEQFF.

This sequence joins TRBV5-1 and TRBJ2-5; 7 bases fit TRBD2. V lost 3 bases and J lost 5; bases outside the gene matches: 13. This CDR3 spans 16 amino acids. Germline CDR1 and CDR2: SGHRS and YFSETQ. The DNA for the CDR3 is TGCGCCAGCAGCTCCGGATCGACTAGCAACGGGGAGACCCAGTACTTC. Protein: CASSSGSTSNGETQYF.

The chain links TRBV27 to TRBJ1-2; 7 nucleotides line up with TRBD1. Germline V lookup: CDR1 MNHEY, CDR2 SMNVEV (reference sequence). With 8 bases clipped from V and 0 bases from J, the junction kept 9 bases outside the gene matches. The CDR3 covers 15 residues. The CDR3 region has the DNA TGTGCCAGCTCTTCCCCCACAGGGGCTAACTATGGCTACACCTTC. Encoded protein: CASSSPTGANYGYTF.

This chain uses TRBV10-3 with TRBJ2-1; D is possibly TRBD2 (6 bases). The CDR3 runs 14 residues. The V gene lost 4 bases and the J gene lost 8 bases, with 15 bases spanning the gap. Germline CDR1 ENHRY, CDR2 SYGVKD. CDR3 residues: CAISGTTGRDEQFF. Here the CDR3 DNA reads TGTGCCATCAGTGGGACTACGGGTCGAGATGAGCAGTTCTTC.

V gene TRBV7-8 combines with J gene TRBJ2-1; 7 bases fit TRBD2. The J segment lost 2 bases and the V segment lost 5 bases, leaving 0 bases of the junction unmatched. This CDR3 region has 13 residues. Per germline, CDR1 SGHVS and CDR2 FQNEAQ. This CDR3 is CASSRGAYNEQFF. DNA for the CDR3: TGTGCCAGCAGCCGGGGGGCCTACAATGAGCAGTTCTTC.

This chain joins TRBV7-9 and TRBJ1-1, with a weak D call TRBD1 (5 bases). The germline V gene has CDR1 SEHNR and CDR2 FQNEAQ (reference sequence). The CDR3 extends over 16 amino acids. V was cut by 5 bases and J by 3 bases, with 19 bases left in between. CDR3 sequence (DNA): TGTGCCAGCAGCCCCAGAATTGGGGCAGCGGACACTGAAGCTTTCTTT. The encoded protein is CASSPRIGAADTEAFF.

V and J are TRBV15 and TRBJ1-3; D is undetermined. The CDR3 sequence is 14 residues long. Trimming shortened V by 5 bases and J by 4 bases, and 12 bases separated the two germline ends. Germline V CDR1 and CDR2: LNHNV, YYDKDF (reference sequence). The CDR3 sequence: CATSGPVEGNTIYF. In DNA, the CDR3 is TGTGCCACCAGCGGGCCCGTGGAAGGAAACACCATATATTTT.

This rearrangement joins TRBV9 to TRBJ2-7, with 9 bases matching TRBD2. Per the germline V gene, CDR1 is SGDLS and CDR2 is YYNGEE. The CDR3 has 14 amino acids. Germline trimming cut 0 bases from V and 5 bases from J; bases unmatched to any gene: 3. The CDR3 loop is CASSVERGDDEQYF. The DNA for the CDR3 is TGTGCCAGCAGCGTAGAGCGGGGGGACGACGAGCAGTACTTC.

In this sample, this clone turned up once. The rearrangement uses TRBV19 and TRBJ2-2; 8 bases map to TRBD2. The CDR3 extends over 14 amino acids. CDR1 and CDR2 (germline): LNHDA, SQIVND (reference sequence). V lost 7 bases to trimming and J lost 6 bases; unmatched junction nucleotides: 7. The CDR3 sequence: CASTLPGGAGELFF. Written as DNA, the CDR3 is TGTGCCAGTACCCTACCGGGGGGGGCCGGGGAGCTGTTTTTT.

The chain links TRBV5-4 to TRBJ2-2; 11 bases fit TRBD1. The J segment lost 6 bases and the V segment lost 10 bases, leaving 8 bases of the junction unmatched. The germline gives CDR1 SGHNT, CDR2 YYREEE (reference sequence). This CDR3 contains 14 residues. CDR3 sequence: CASRGTGGPGELFF. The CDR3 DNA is TGTGCCTCCCGGGGGACAGGGGGACCCGGGGAGCTGTTTTTT.

In nucleotides, the CDR3 is TGTGCCTGGAGTGTATCGGCAGTCTACGAGCAGTACTTC. Translated: CAWSVSAVYEQYF. The chain joins TRBV30 to TRBJ2-7; no definite D call. Germline V gene lookup returns CDR1 GTSNPN and CDR2 SVGIG (reference sequence). The CDR3 is made up of 13 amino acids. Trimming pared 0 bases from V and 3 bases from J, leaving 9 bases between.

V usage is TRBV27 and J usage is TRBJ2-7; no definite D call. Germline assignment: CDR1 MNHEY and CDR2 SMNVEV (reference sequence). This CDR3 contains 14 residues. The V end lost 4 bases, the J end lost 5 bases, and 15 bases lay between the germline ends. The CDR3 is CASSSYKLPDEQYF. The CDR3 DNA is TGTGCCAGCAGTTCTTACAAATTACCAGACGAGCAGTACTTC.

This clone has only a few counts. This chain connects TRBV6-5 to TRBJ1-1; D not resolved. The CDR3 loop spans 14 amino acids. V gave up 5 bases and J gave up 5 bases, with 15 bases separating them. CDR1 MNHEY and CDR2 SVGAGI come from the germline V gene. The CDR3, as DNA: TGTGCCAGCAGTCCCGGACGTGGGGAGACTGAAGCTTTCTTT. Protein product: CASSPGRGETEAFF.

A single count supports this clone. CDR3 sequence: CASRRRASYEQYF. The CDR3 coding sequence is TGTGCCAGCAGGCGACGGGCCTCCTACGAGCAGTACTTC. The gene calls are TRBV5-8 and TRBJ2-7, with D hard to call. The CDR3 contains 13 residues. The V gene lost 5 bases and the J gene lost 0 bases, with 9 bases spanning the gap. Germline V gene lookup returns CDR1 SGHTS and CDR2 YDEGEE. The whole variable domain, remainder taken from reference TRBV5-8 and TRBJ2-7, is EAGVTQSPTHLIKTRGQQATLRCSPISGHTSVYWYQQALGLGLQFLLWYDEGEERNRGNFPPRFSGRQFPNYSSELNVNALELEDSALYLCASRRRASYEQYFGPGTRLTVT.

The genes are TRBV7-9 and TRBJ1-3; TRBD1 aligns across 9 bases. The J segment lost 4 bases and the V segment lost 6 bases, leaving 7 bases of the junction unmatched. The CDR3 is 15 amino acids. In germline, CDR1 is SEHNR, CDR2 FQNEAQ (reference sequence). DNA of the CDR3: TGTGCCAGCAGTCCGGACAGGGGAGACGGAAACACCATATATTTT. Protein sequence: CASSPDRGDGNTIYF.

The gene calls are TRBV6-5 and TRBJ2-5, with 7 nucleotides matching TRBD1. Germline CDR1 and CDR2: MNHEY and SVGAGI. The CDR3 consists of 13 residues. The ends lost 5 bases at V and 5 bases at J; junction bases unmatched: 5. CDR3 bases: TGTGCCAGCAGTATCCGGGACAGTGAGACCCAGTACTTC. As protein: CASSIRDSETQYF.

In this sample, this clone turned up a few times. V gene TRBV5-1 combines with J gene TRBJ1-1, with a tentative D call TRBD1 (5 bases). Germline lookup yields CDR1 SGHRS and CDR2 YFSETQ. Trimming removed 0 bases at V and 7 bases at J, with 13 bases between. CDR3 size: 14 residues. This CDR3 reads CASSLDRLGGEAFF. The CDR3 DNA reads TGCGCCAGCAGCTTGGACCGGCTGGGGGGTGAAGCTTTCTTT.

The CDR3 sequence is CASSVYGEKLFF. DNA of the CDR3: TGTGCCAGCAGCGTTTATGGAGAAAAACTGTTTTTT. The chain joins TRBV9 to TRBJ1-4; unclear D gene. From germline, CDR1 is SGDLS and CDR2 YYNGEE. The CDR3 is 12 amino acids. V was cut by 2 bases and J by 8 bases, with 7 bases left in between.

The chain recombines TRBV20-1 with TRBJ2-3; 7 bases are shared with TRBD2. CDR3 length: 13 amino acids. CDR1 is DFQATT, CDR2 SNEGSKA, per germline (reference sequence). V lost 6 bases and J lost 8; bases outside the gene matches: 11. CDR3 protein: CSASGLAEGTQYF. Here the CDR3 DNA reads TGCAGTGCCAGTGGGCTAGCGGAAGGTACGCAGTATTTT.

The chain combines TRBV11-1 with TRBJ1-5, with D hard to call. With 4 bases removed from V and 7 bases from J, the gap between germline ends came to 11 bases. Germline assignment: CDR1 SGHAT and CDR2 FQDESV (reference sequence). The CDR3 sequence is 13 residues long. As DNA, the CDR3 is TGTGCCAGCAGCTCGAAGGGTGGGCAGCCCCAGCATTTT. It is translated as CASSSKGGQPQHF.